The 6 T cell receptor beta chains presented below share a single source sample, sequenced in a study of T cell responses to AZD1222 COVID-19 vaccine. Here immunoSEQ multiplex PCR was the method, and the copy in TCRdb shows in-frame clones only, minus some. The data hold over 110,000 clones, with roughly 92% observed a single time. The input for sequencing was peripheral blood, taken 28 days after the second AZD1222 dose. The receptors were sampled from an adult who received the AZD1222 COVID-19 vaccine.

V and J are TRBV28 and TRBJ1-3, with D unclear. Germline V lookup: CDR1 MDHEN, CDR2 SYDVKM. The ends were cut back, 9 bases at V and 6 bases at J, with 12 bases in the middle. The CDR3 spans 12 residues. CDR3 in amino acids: CASSRTSNTIYF. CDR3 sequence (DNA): TGTGCCAGTTCTCGGACCTCAAACACCATATATTTT.

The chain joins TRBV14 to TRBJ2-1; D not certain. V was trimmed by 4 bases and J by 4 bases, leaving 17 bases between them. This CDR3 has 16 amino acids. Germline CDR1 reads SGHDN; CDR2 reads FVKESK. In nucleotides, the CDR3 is TGTGCCAGCAGCCTGAGACGGGCAGGAGAATACAATGAGCAGTTCTTC. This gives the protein CASSLRRAGEYNEQFF.

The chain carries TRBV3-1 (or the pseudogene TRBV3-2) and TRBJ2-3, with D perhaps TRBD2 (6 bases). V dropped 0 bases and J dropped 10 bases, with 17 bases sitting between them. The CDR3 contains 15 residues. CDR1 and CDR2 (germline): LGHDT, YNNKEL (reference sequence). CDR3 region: CASSQDPNWRVAQYF. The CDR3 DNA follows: TGTGCCAGCAGCCAAGATCCTAATTGGAGGGTTGCGCAGTATTTT.

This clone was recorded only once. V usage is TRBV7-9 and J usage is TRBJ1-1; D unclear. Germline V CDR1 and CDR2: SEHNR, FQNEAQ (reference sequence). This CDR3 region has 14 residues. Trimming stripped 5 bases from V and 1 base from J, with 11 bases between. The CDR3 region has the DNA TGTGCCAGCAGCCCATACACCTCGAACACTGAAGCTTTCTTT. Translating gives CASSPYTSNTEAFF.

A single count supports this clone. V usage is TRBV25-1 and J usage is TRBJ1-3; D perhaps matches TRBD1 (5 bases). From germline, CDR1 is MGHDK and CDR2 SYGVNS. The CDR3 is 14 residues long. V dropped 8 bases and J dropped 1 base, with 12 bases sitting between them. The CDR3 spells CASAGRGSGNTIYF. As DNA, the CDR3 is TGTGCCAGCGCGGGACGAGGGTCTGGAAACACCATATATTTT.

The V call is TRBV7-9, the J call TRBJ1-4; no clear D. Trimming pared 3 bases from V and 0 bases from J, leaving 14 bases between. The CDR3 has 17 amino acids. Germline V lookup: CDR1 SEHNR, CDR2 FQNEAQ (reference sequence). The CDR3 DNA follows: TGTGCCAGCAGCTTTAGGACCCTCTTTGCAACTAATGAAAAACTGTTTTTT. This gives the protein CASSFRTLFATNEKLFF.